This paragraph covers one T cell receptor beta chain sequence. Method: immunoSEQ multiplex PCR; TCRdb's copy keeps in-frame clones and lacks some. The sample records 81,000 or so clones, over 80% being singletons. The CDR3 loop spans 11 amino acids. The germline CDR1 and CDR2 sequences are MGHDK and SYGVNS. The V gene lost 3 bases and the J gene lost 7 bases, with 6 bases spanning the gap. Focal radiation plus CTLA-4 blockade with ipilimumab was given to patients with chemo-refractory metastatic non-small-cell lung cancer. This record belongs to a study of radiotherapy plus CTLA-4 blockade in lung cancer.

The TCR comes from a human donor with non-small cell lung cancer that progressed on radiotherapy plus ipilimumab. This specimen consisted of peripheral blood, obtained from a patient treated with radiotherapy plus ipilimumab. The chain combines TRBV25-1 with TRBJ1-1; D call uncertain. DNA of the CDR3: TGTGCCAGCAGTGAGCTGAATGAAGCTTTCTTT. This encodes CASSELNEAFF.